These 23 T cell receptor beta chains were sequenced from one sample in a study of T cell repertoires in cytomegalovirus infection. No antigen has been assigned to these receptors. Each CDR3 protein is one row after TCRdb ran MiXCR on the reads. The sample shows hundreds of thousands of distinct CDR3 sequences, 32% of them seen only once. Here the sequenced sample was cultured CD8+ T cells from PBMCs, taken from culture after CMV antigen stimulation. These TCRs come from a human donor in good health (CMV status not recorded). Some clones in this sample may be carry-over from other donors' samples.

For this clonotype: Germline and junction disagree at one end, which may indicate a read error. The rearrangement links TRBV11-1 to TRBJ2-1; 10 bases match TRBD2. The germline V gene has CDR1 SGHAT and CDR2 FQDESV (reference sequence). The CDR3 covers 17 residues. CDR3 in DNA: TGTGCCAACAGCCCTAGCGGGGGTGCCCTCTCCTACAATGAGCAGTTCTTC. Protein: CANSPSGGALSYNEQFF.

This chain uses TRBV7-9 with TRBJ1-2, with TRBD1 identical over 9 bases. V lost 4 bases to trimming and J lost 8 bases; unmatched junction nucleotides: 8. The CDR3 consists of 14 residues. The germline V gene has CDR1 SEHNR and CDR2 FQNEAQ (reference sequence). The CDR3 protein is CASSYTGGLSGYTF. The CDR3 nucleotides are TGTGCCAGCAGCTATACAGGGGGCTTGAGCGGCTACACCTTC.

The rearrangement joins TRBV11-2 to TRBJ2-1; D might be TRBD2 (5 bases). This CDR3 is built from 16 residues. CDR1 and CDR2 (germline): SGHAT, FQNNGV. V was clipped by 2 bases and J by 4 bases, with 15 bases between them. DNA of the CDR3: TGTGCCAGCAGCTTATGGAGGCCCAAGGGTTACAATGAGCAGTTCTTC. Its translation: CASSLWRPKGYNEQFF.

This clonotype was seen a few times. The chain recombines TRBV6-5 with TRBJ1-4, with 7 bases identical to TRBD1. The CDR3 is 16 residues long. The trim removed 2 bases at V and 4 bases at J, leaving 7 bases unmatched. Germline V lookup: CDR1 MNHEY, CDR2 SVGAGI. Written as DNA, the CDR3 is TGTGCCAGCAGTTACACGTGGGACAGTAGTAATGAAAAACTGTTTTTT. It encodes CASSYTWDSSNEKLFF.

There are many counts of this clonotype. The chain couples TRBV7-4 to TRBJ1-1, with a possible D match to TRBD1 (5 bases). With 4 bases removed from V and 0 bases from J, the gap between germline ends came to 21 bases. Germline CDR1 is SGHVT and CDR2 is SQSDAQ. The CDR3 covers 18 residues. The CDR3 reads CASSSKGSGRIVNTEAFF. The CDR3 nucleotides read TGTGCCAGCAGCTCAAAAGGTTCAGGGAGAATCGTGAACACTGAAGCTTTCTTT.

The chain is built from TRBV20-1 and TRBJ2-1; no clear D. CDR1 is DFQATT and CDR2 is SNEGSKA in the germline V gene (reference sequence). V lost 2 bases and J lost 0, with 8 bases in between. The CDR3 is 14 residues long. This CDR3 is CSARHPSSYNEQFF. CDR3 DNA sequence: TGCAGTGCTAGACATCCGAGCTCCTACAATGAGCAGTTCTTC.

This clonotype occurred many times. CDR3 coding DNA: TGTGCCAGCAGTTTACAGGCGGGGGGGCTGGTGAATGAGCAGTTCTTC. Amino acid sequence: CASSLQAGGLVNEQFF. V and J are TRBV12-3 or TRBV12-4 and TRBJ2-1; 9 nucleotides align to TRBD2. This CDR3 comprises 16 residues. V lost 2 bases to trimming and J lost 7 bases; unmatched junction nucleotides: 9.

V usage is TRBV7-8 and J usage is TRBJ2-7, with 9 bases identical to TRBD2. The CDR3 is 15 amino acids. Germline CDR1 reads SGHVS; CDR2 reads FQNEAQ. J was trimmed by 3 bases and V by 5 bases; bases with no gene match: 8. The CDR3 reads CASSVELAGNYEQYV. The CDR3 bases are TGTGCCAGCAGCGTAGAGCTAGCGGGGAACTACGAGCAGTACGTC.

V usage is TRBV3-1 and J usage is TRBJ2-5; possibly TRBD2 for D (5 bases). V lost 0 bases and J lost 2, with 10 bases in between. Germline V gene sequence: CDR1 LGHDT, CDR2 YNNKEL (reference sequence). This CDR3 is built from 15 residues. The CDR3 nucleotides are TGTGCCAGCAGCCAAGATCCCGGGGAGCAAGAGACCCAGTACTTC. Residues: CASSQDPGEQETQYF.

This clonotype was counted a few times. The CDR3 nucleotides read TGTGCCAGCAGTCCGGGACACCTTGAAGCTTTCTTT. Translating it yields CASSPGHLEAFF. The chain uses TRBV6-2 or TRBV6-3 and TRBJ1-1; D might be TRBD1 (6 bases). The CDR3 sequence is 12 residues long. Germline V gene sequence: CDR1 MNHEY, CDR2 SVGEGT. Trimming stripped 5 bases from V and 7 bases from J, with 11 bases between.

A few counts support this clonotype. V gene TRBV6-5 combines with J gene TRBJ2-2, with 10 bases matching TRBD2. This CDR3 region has 17 residues. The V and J ends lost 0 bases and 3 bases, in that order; junction bases with no gene match: 4. Looked up from germline, CDR1 is MNHEY and CDR2 is SVGAGI. CDR3 loop: CASSYSVAGGHTGELFF. DNA of the CDR3: TGTGCCAGCAGTTACTCGGTAGCGGGGGGACACACCGGGGAGCTGTTTTTT.

This clonotype turned up a few times. The chain couples TRBV7-2 to TRBJ1-1; a possible D gene is TRBD1 (6 bases). The CDR3 contains 18 residues. CDR1 SGHTA and CDR2 FQGNSA come from the germline V gene. V was trimmed by 2 bases and J by 0 bases, leaving 19 bases between them. CDR3 sequence: CASSLSGQFIGVNTEAFF. CDR3 coding DNA: TGTGCCAGCAGCTTATCAGGACAGTTTATTGGGGTGAACACTGAAGCTTTCTTT.

This clonotype showed up just a few times. The gene calls are TRBV5-6 and TRBJ1-1; 10 bases line up with TRBD1. The germline gives CDR1 SGHDT, CDR2 YYEEEE. The CDR3 has 14 amino acids. V lost 3 bases to trimming and J lost 5 bases; unmatched junction nucleotides: 4. This chain's CDR3 is CASSSDRGLTEAFF. CDR3 nucleotide sequence: TGTGCCAGCAGCTCTGACAGGGGGCTTACTGAAGCTTTCTTT.

With respect to this clonotype: This may come from a read error, since a much larger clone is one base off. This chain links TRBV7-2 with TRBJ2-3; D gene ambiguous. Germline values: CDR1 SGHTA, CDR2 FQGNSA. The length of the CDR3 is 13 residues. For the CDR3, the DNA is TGTGCCAACAGCTTATTCCTCCACGATACGCAGTATTTT. Its translation: CANSLFLHDTQYF. Full variable domain (rest looked up from reference TRBV7-2 and TRBJ2-3): GAGVSQSPSNKVTEKGKDVELRCDPISGHTALYWYRQSLGQGLEFLIYFQGNSAPDKSGLPSDRFSAERTGGSVSTLTIQRTQQEDSAVYLCANSLFLHDTQYFGPGTRLTVL.

This clonotype has just a few counts. J is TRBJ1-5 and V is TRBV28, with D perhaps TRBD1 (5 bases). V was shortened by 3 bases and J by 5 bases, with 8 bases between the two germline ends. CDR1 and CDR2 (germline): MDHEN, SYDVKM. This CDR3 has 13 amino acids. The CDR3 nucleotides read TGTGCCAGCAGTTTCCCGACAGATCAGCCCCAGCATTTT. It codes for CASSFPTDQPQHF.

This chain uses TRBV19 with TRBJ2-1, with D maybe TRBD2 (5 bases). The CDR3 runs 16 residues. CDR1 is LNHDA, CDR2 SQIVND, per germline (reference sequence). V dropped 5 bases and J dropped 7 bases, with 21 bases sitting between them. The CDR3 loop reads CASSLIRGIHSNEQFF. The CDR3 DNA reads TGTGCCAGTAGTCTTATACGGGGTATCCACTCGAATGAGCAGTTCTTC.

This clonotype was detected many times. V and J are TRBV7-8 and TRBJ1-2, with D uncertain. Germline values: CDR1 SGHVS, CDR2 FQNEAQ. This CDR3 region has 13 residues. V was cut by 5 bases and J by 4 bases, with 11 bases left in between. The CDR3 DNA reads as TGTGCCAGCAGCATGATCGACCTCTATGGCTACACCTTC. This sequence encodes CASSMIDLYGYTF.

This clonotype was detected a few times. The rearrangement links TRBV7-6 to TRBJ2-3, with 9 bases fitting TRBD2. V lost 1 base to trimming and J lost 2 bases; unmatched junction nucleotides: 7. This CDR3 contains 17 residues. CDR1 and CDR2 from the germline V gene are SGHVS and FNYEAQ. In nucleotides, the CDR3 is TGTGCCAGCAGCTTAGTGAGGGGCGGGGGGGCCACAGATACGCAGTATTTT. The encoded protein is CASSLVRGGGATDTQYF.

This clonotype was counted a few times. The chain employs TRBV7-9 and TRBJ2-7; TRBD2 agrees at 11 bases. This CDR3 spans 15 amino acids. Germline V lookup: CDR1 SEHNR, CDR2 FQNEAQ (reference sequence). The ends lost 3 bases at V and 6 bases at J; junction bases unmatched: 7. Here the CDR3 reads CASSFLAGGSLEQYF. The CDR3 DNA reads TGTGCCAGCAGCTTTCTAGCGGGGGGCTCCCTCGAGCAGTACTTC.

This clonotype has a handful of counts. The chain recombines TRBV5-3 with TRBJ2-7; a weak D match, TRBD2 (5 bases). TRBV5-3 is recorded as an ORF, its role being uncertain. The CDR3 has 17 amino acids. Trimming cost V 0 bases and J 3 bases, with 19 bases left between them. CDR3 DNA sequence: TGTGCCAGAAGCTTGGCCCGGGGAAGGGTCTTCTACTACGAGCAGTACGTC. Encoded protein: CARSLARGRVFYYEQYV.

The chain employs TRBV10-3 and TRBJ2-7, with D hard to call. V shed 0 bases and J shed 3 bases, with 6 bases lying between them. Germline V gene lookup returns CDR1 ENHRY and CDR2 SYGVKD. The CDR3 is 13 amino acids. The CDR3 region is CAISESTLYEQYV. CDR3 DNA sequence: TGTGCCATCAGTGAGTCGACACTCTACGAGCAGTACGTC.

The rearrangement joins TRBV9 to TRBJ1-1; the D is unclear. Deletions cut 0 bases from V and 4 bases from J, with 13 bases between. In germline, CDR1 is SGDLS, CDR2 YYNGEE. CDR3 length equals 15 residues. The DNA of the CDR3 is TGTGCCAGCAGCGTAGCGGGAGGTTCGGCCACTGAAGCTTTCTTT. Its protein is CASSVAGGSATEAFF.

A remark on this clonotype: Being one base from a much bigger clone, this may be a read error. The V and J genes are TRBV6-1 and TRBJ1-5; D might be TRBD1 (5 bases). CDR1 is MNHNS, CDR2 SASEGT, per germline. This CDR3 comprises 15 residues. V lost 3 bases and J 5 bases, leaving 14 bases between the germline ends. CDR3 in DNA: TGTGCCAGCAGTGATGGCGGGGCAGGGTATCAGCCCCAGCATTTT. Residues: CASSDGGAGYQPQHF.